This passage covers 20 T cell receptor beta chains from one sample sequenced in a study of T cell repertoires in cytomegalovirus infection. Each CDR3 protein is one row after TCRdb ran MiXCR on the reads. Of about 700,000 distinct CDR3 sequences in the sample, roughly 33% were seen once. These TCRs' antigens remain unknown. Here the sequenced sample was cultured PBMCs, taken from culture after CMV antigen stimulation. The source is a human donor in good health (CMV status not recorded). Some clones in this sample may be carry-over from other donors' samples.

This clonotype was seen a handful of times. This chain connects TRBV4-1 to TRBJ1-1; 7 bases fit TRBD1. From germline, CDR1 is MGHRA and CDR2 YSYEKL. Unmatched junction bases numbered 12, after V lost 4 bases and J lost 1 base. This CDR3 region has 17 residues. The CDR3 DNA sequence: TGCGCCAGCAGCCTCCGACCGTACAGGGGTGAGAACACTGAAGCTTTCTTT. Translated, it gives CASSLRPYRGENTEAFF.

CDR3 protein: CSAPPGTNTDTQYF. The CDR3 region has the DNA TGCAGTGCTCCACCCGGGACAAACACAGATACGCAGTATTTT. The chain uses TRBV20-1 and TRBJ2-3; D may be TRBD1 (6 bases). Trimming left V 5 bases short and J 2 bases short, with 14 bases between. There are 14 residues in the CDR3. Germline V gene lookup returns CDR1 DFQATT and CDR2 SNEGSKA (reference sequence).

At least ten counts were recorded for this clonotype. This chain uses TRBV7-2 with TRBJ2-7; D may be TRBD2 (6 bases). The V and J ends lost 2 bases and 5 bases respectively, with 13 bases between them. This CDR3 spans 14 amino acids. Looked up from germline, CDR1 is SGHTA and CDR2 is FQGNSA. Here the CDR3 DNA reads TGTGCCAGCAGCTTAACCGGCGGGGCGCACGAGCAGTACTTC. The encoded protein is CASSLTGGAHEQYF.

V is TRBV20-1 and J is TRBJ1-3; D may be TRBD1 (6 bases). The CDR3 has 14 residues. Deletions cut 2 bases from V and 6 bases from J, with 14 bases between. The germline V gene has CDR1 DFQATT and CDR2 SNEGSKA (reference sequence). CDR3 amino acids: CSARQGSRENTIYF. CDR3 DNA sequence: TGCAGTGCTAGACAGGGGTCTAGAGAAAACACCATATATTTT.

In this sample, this clonotype turned up a few times. This sequence joins TRBV19 and TRBJ2-7, with D tentatively TRBD1 (6 bases). Looked up from germline, CDR1 is LNHDA and CDR2 is SQIVND (reference sequence). This CDR3 region has 16 residues. V was shortened by 4 bases and J by 2 bases, with 18 bases between the two germline ends. CDR3 sequence: CASSTSTTGWAYEQYF. CDR3 coding DNA: TGTGCCAGTAGTACGTCTACAACAGGGTGGGCCTACGAGCAGTACTTC. The variable domain in full, with the rest retrieved from reference TRBV19 and TRBJ2-7, is DGGITQSPKYLFRKEGQNVTLSCEQNLNHDAMYWYRQDPGQGLRLIYYSQIVNDFQKGDIAEGYSVSREKKESFPLTVTSAQKNPTAFYLCASSTSTTGWAYEQYFGPGTRLTVT.

The chain is built from TRBV27 and TRBJ1-1; D is ambiguous. With 8 bases removed from V and 3 bases from J, the gap between germline ends came to 16 bases. The CDR3 has 14 residues. Germline CDR1 and CDR2: MNHEY and SMNVEV (reference sequence). The CDR3 nucleotides are TGTGCCAGCTCCCTCTCGGGTCGATACACTGAAGCTTTCTTT. Translated, it gives CASSLSGRYTEAFF.

The rearrangement links TRBV2 to TRBJ2-2, with 11 bases matching TRBD1. Unmatched junction bases numbered 5, after V lost 6 bases and J lost 5 bases. The CDR3 consists of 15 residues. In germline, CDR1 is SNHLY, CDR2 FYNNEI. CDR3: CASRPGTGGTGELFF. DNA for the CDR3: TGTGCCAGCAGACCCGGGACAGGGGGAACCGGGGAGCTGTTTTTT.

The sample holds a few counts of this clonotype. V and J are TRBV6-2 or TRBV6-3 and TRBJ1-1, with a weak D call TRBD1 (5 bases). CDR1 MNHEY and CDR2 SVGEGT come from the germline V gene. Trimming pared 2 bases from V and 4 bases from J, leaving 11 bases between. The CDR3 has 14 amino acids. The CDR3 DNA is TGTGCCAGCAGTTACGCGGGACTGGGCACTGAAGCTTTCTTT. It is translated as CASSYAGLGTEAFF.

The V and J genes are TRBV11-2 and TRBJ2-3; 10 bases align to TRBD2. Germline-derived CDR1 and CDR2 are SGHAT and FQNNGV. The trim removed 4 bases at V and 4 bases at J, leaving 11 bases unmatched. The CDR3 loop spans 17 amino acids. CDR3: CASSYSMTSGLSDTQYF. CDR3 sequence (DNA): TGTGCCAGCAGCTACAGCATGACTAGCGGGTTATCAGATACGCAGTATTTT.

This chain connects TRBV5-3 to TRBJ2-1, with D perhaps matching TRBD1 or TRBD2 (5 bases each). TRBV5-3 is flagged as an ORF with uncertain function. The CDR3 has 14 residues. V lost 8 bases and J 9 bases, leaving 21 bases between the germline ends. The chain's CDR3 is CASSERTPRGEQFF. The CDR3 DNA reads TGTGCCAGCAGCGAAAGAACCCCGAGGGGTGAGCAGTTCTTC.

The rearrangement joins TRBV9 to TRBJ2-1; 15 bases line up with TRBD2. CDR1 and CDR2 from the germline V gene are SGDLS and YYNGEE. CDR3 length: 16 amino acids. The V and J ends lost 3 bases and 9 bases, in that order; junction bases with no gene match: 7. CDR3 loop: CASSAGPGLAGGEQFF. The DNA of the CDR3 is TGTGCCAGCAGCGCCGGGCCGGGACTAGCGGGAGGTGAGCAGTTCTTC.

The chain recombines TRBV6-5 with TRBJ1-1; D remains ambiguous. CDR1 MNHEY and CDR2 SVGAGI come from the germline V gene. V was cut by 1 base and J by 5 bases, with 11 bases left in between. The CDR3 loop spans 14 amino acids. The DNA of the CDR3 is TGTGCCAGCAGTTACTATGGAGGGCGGACTGAAGCTTTCTTT. This gives the protein CASSYYGGRTEAFF.

This clonotype came up a few times. The chain couples TRBV20-1 to TRBJ2-1; 8 nucleotides align to TRBD2. Losses at the gene ends were 3 bases for V and 8 bases for J; bases not matched to a gene: 6. The CDR3 has 13 residues. Germline-derived CDR1 and CDR2 are DFQATT and SNEGSKA (reference sequence). The chain's CDR3 is CSASSLAGYEQFF. The CDR3 bases are TGCAGTGCTAGCTCTCTAGCGGGCTATGAGCAGTTCTTC.

This clonotype was counted a few times. This sequence joins TRBV11-2 and TRBJ2-1, with a possible D match to TRBD1 (7 bases). The CDR3 has 16 residues. The V and J ends lost 5 bases and 8 bases respectively, with 22 bases between them. Germline V gene data show CDR1 as SGHAT and CDR2 as FQNNGV. The CDR3 coding sequence is TGTGCCAGCAGCAAGGAGGGACAGCTCCGCCCCGATGAGCAGTTCTTC. It yields the protein CASSKEGQLRPDEQFF.

This clonotype was seen a few times. The gene calls are TRBV6-1 and TRBJ1-1, with D unresolved. Germline V CDR1 and CDR2: MNHNS, SASEGT. This CDR3 region has 11 residues. V was cut by 7 bases and J by 11 bases, with 14 bases left in between. The CDR3 DNA sequence: TGTGCCAGCAAAATACAAGTGGAGGCTTTCTTT. Its translation is CASKIQVEAFF.

This chain connects TRBV19 to TRBJ1-2, with no clear D. Trimming shortened V by 6 bases and J by 4 bases, and 15 bases separated the two germline ends. The CDR3 contains 14 residues. Germline assignment: CDR1 LNHDA and CDR2 SQIVND (reference sequence). This CDR3 reads CASSTPLFPYGYTF. In nucleotides, the CDR3 is TGTGCCAGTAGCACTCCATTGTTTCCCTATGGCTACACCTTC.

This clonotype was detected only a few times. The rearrangement joins TRBV7-2 to TRBJ2-1; 10 bases line up with TRBD2. Germline assignment: CDR1 SGHTA and CDR2 FQGNSA. The V gene end was trimmed by 2 bases and the J gene end by 9 bases; junction bases not matched to a gene: 4. This CDR3 is 14 amino acids long. CDR3 sequence reads: CASSLRAGGVEQFF. CDR3 DNA: TGTGCCAGCAGCTTAAGAGCGGGGGGGGTTGAGCAGTTCTTC.

V gene TRBV5-1 combines with J gene TRBJ1-1; no firm D call. V dropped 0 bases and J dropped 4 bases, with 13 bases sitting between them. The CDR3 is 15 amino acids. Germline loops: CDR1 SGHRS, CDR2 YFSETQ. CDR3 protein: CASSLVINAGTEAFF. Here the CDR3 DNA reads TGCGCCAGCAGCTTGGTCATCAATGCGGGCACTGAAGCTTTCTTT. Full variable domain (remainder filled in from reference TRBV5-1 and TRBJ1-1): KAGVTQTPRYLIKTRGQQVTLSCSPISGHRSVSWYQQTPGQGLQFLFEYFSETQRNKGNFPGRFSGRQFSNSRSEMNVSTLELGDSALYLCASSLVINAGTEAFFGQGTRLTVV.

The V gene is TRBV4-1, the J gene TRBJ2-5; no reliable D call. The V gene lost 0 bases and the J gene lost 1 base, with 9 bases spanning the gap. The CDR3 is 15 amino acids. CDR1 and CDR2 from the germline V gene are MGHRA and YSYEKL. The CDR3 sequence: CASSQDPYFQETQYF. CDR3 sequence (DNA): TGCGCCAGCAGCCAAGACCCTTACTTCCAAGAGACCCAGTACTTC.

In its sample, this clonotype was seen many times. V gene TRBV7-2 combines with J gene TRBJ2-3, with 10 bases fitting TRBD2. V dropped 1 base and J dropped 5; count of bases not matched to a gene: 6. Germline CDR1 SGHTA, CDR2 FQGNSA. This CDR3 region has 16 residues. The CDR3 sequence: CASSLDSGGARDTQYF. The CDR3 DNA reads as TGTGCCAGCAGCTTAGACAGCGGGGGGGCAAGAGATACGCAGTATTTT. Full variable domain (outside the CDR3, taken from reference TRBV7-2 and TRBJ2-3): GAGVSQSPSNKVTEKGKDVELRCDPISGHTALYWYRQSLGQGLEFLIYFQGNSAPDKSGLPSDRFSAERTGGSVSTLTIQRTQQEDSAVYLCASSLDSGGARDTQYFGPGTRLTVL.